Following are 16 T cell receptor beta chains from one sample sequenced in a study of T-cell reconstitution after alpha-beta-depleted transplantation in children. This sample's TCRbeta library carried unique molecular identifier barcodes. In TCRdb, the PCR reads were re-called with MiXCR into one record per CDR3 protein. The sample holds about 600,000 distinct CDR3 sequences, 8% to 11% seen once. Source: PBMCs from the stem cell graft donor, taken from the stem cell graft. The receptors were gathered from a human donor who donated a stem cell graft to a child with acute myeloid leukemia.

V is TRBV20-1 and J is TRBJ2-3; D may be TRBD1 (6 bases). Germline V gene lookup returns CDR1 DFQATT and CDR2 SNEGSKA (reference sequence). This CDR3 has 17 amino acids. The V end was cut by 5 bases, the J end by 4 bases, with 25 bases between. The CDR3 here is CSAGPQGQIQFPDTQYF. The CDR3, as DNA: TGCAGTGCTGGGCCTCAGGGGCAGATCCAGTTTCCAGATACGCAGTATTTT.

With regard to this clonotype: A read error is possible here, since a much larger clone lies one base away. Likely a read error: the CDR3 ends without its conserved phenylalanine or tryptophan. V and J are TRBV6-1 and TRBJ2-7; weak D call: TRBD2 (5 bases). This CDR3 is built from 16 residues. Germline CDR1 is MNHNS and CDR2 is SASEGT. Trimming took 3 bases from V and 0 from J, leaving 15 bases between them. The DNA of the CDR3 is TGTGCCAGCAGTGACGGACGACGGAGGAGCTCCTACGAGCAGTACTGC. Translation gives CASSDGRRRSSYEQYC.

This clonotype was observed at least ten times. Mismatch with germline at one junction end may stem from a read error. The rearrangement joins TRBV3-1 to TRBJ2-1, with 8 bases lining up with TRBD2. Germline lookup yields CDR1 LGHDT and CDR2 YNNKEL (reference sequence). The CDR3 has 12 residues. The DNA of the CDR3 is TGTGCCAGCAGCCGAGCAACGGGAGGGTTACTCTTC. This translates into CASSRATGGLLF.

The chain combines TRBV4-3 with TRBJ2-3; 7 positions agree with TRBD2. The CDR3 length is 15 residues. Germline lookup yields CDR1 LGHNA and CDR2 YSLEER. Unmatched junction bases numbered 4, after V lost 0 bases and J lost 4 bases. CDR3 DNA: TGCGCCAGCAGCCAAGATGGCGGGAGTTCAGATACGCAGTATTTT. Protein: CASSQDGGSSDTQYF.

Many counts were recorded for this clonotype. The V and J genes are TRBV6-1 and TRBJ2-2; tentative D call: TRBD2 (5 bases). CDR1 is MNHNS and CDR2 is SASEGT in the germline V gene. The V end was cut by 8 bases, the J end by 1 base, with 20 bases between. The CDR3 has 17 residues. The CDR3, as DNA: TGTGCCAGCGGCCTATCTACTAGAACGAGGAACACCGGGGAGCTGTTTTTT. Amino acid sequence: CASGLSTRTRNTGELFF.

This chain connects TRBV29-1 to TRBJ2-1, with 9 bases identical to TRBD2. The CDR3 is 15 residues long. In germline, CDR1 is SQVTM, CDR2 ANQGSEA. Trimming removed 6 bases from V and 4 bases from J; junction bases left unmatched: 10. This chain's CDR3 is CSVTDNSGRYNEQFF. Here the CDR3 DNA reads TGCAGCGTGACCGACAATAGCGGGAGATACAATGAGCAGTTCTTC.

This clonotype was recorded at least ten times. This chain uses TRBV5-1 with TRBJ2-1; D gene unclear. Per germline, CDR1 SGHRS and CDR2 YFSETQ. V lost 0 bases and J 10 bases, leaving 5 bases between the germline ends. The CDR3 has 11 residues. The CDR3 nucleotides read TGCGCCAGCAGCTTGGAATGGGAGCAGTTCTTC. This codes for CASSLEWEQFF.

This clonotype was seen repeatedly, ten times or more. The chain combines TRBV27 with TRBJ2-3; the match to TRBD1 covers 7 bases. This CDR3 has 13 residues. V lost 10 bases and J lost 6; bases outside the gene matches: 10. Germline V lookup: CDR1 MNHEY, CDR2 SMNVEV (reference sequence). CDR3 coding DNA: TGTGCCACCCACAGGGGTTCAGGGGATACGCAGTATTTT. The encoded protein is CATHRGSGDTQYF.

In DNA form, the CDR3 reads TGCAGCGCCGGACAGGGGGCTGACACCGGGGAGCTGTTTTTT. It yields the protein CSAGQGADTGELFF. V gene TRBV29-1 combines with J gene TRBJ2-2, with 11 bases matching TRBD1. Losses at the gene ends were 7 bases for V and 3 bases for J; bases not matched to a gene: 4. CDR1 is SQVTM, CDR2 ANQGSEA, per germline. This CDR3 comprises 14 residues.

The chain carries TRBV9 and TRBJ1-5, with D perhaps matching TRBD1 (6 bases). The germline gives CDR1 SGDLS, CDR2 YYNGEE. The CDR3 loop spans 15 amino acids. Trimming removed 5 bases at V and 4 bases at J, with 16 bases between. The CDR3 DNA reads TGTGCCAGCAGGGTCACGCGGGGGCGGAATCAGCCCCAGCATTTT. Protein sequence: CASRVTRGRNQPQHF.

This chain links TRBV7-9 with TRBJ1-4; TRBD1 matches 9 bases. The trim removed 5 bases at V and 7 bases at J, leaving 8 bases unmatched. Germline values: CDR1 SEHNR, CDR2 FQNEAQ (reference sequence). CDR3 length: 15 residues. The CDR3 DNA reads TGTGCCAGCAGCCTGGGACAGGGCCAAGCTGAAAAACTGTTTTTT. This translates into CASSLGQGQAEKLFF. Combining the CDR3 with reference TRBV7-9 and TRBJ1-4 gives the whole variable domain DTGVSQNPRHKITKRGQNVTFRCDPISEHNRLYWYRQTLGQGPEFLTYFQNEAQLEKSRLLSDRFSAERPKGSFSTLEIQRTEQGDSAMYLCASSLGQGQAEKLFFGSGTQLSVL.

V and J are TRBV12-3 or TRBV12-4 and TRBJ2-1, with TRBD2 identical over 12 bases. The CDR3 totals 14 residues. Losses at the gene ends were 7 bases for V and 4 bases for J; bases not matched to a gene: 2. CDR3: CASILAGGYNEQFF. CDR3 sequence (DNA): TGTGCCAGCATCCTAGCGGGAGGGTACAATGAGCAGTTCTTC.

The J gene is TRBJ2-7, the V gene TRBV6-2 or TRBV6-3; D could derive from TRBD1 or TRBD2 (6 bases each). Germline assignment: CDR1 MNHEY and CDR2 SVGEGT. This CDR3 spans 14 amino acids. V lost 11 bases, J lost 3 bases, and 20 bases lay in between. CDR3 sequence (DNA): TGTGCCTGTTCCCGGGGGCAGGGGAGCTACGAGCAGTACTTC. Its protein product is CACSRGQGSYEQYF.

There are many counts of this clonotype. The chain is built from TRBV5-1 and TRBJ2-7; 7 bases fit TRBD1. The CDR3 is made up of 13 amino acids. Losses at the gene ends were 2 bases for V and 3 bases for J; bases not matched to a gene: 2. Germline CDR1 and CDR2: SGHRS and YFSETQ. In nucleotides, the CDR3 is TGCGCCAGCAGCTTCCAGGGGGACTACGAGCAGTACTTC. It codes for CASSFQGDYEQYF.

CDR3 sequence reads: CASSDSVNSPLHF. The DNA of the CDR3 is TGTGCCAGCAGCGACAGCGTTAATTCACCCCTCCACTTT. The chain couples TRBV6-1 to TRBJ1-6; TRBD1 is a possible D gene (5 bases). The CDR3 contains 13 residues. V lost 6 bases, J lost 6 bases, and 9 bases lay in between. Germline CDR1 MNHNS, CDR2 SASEGT.

The chain joins TRBV9 to TRBJ2-5, with D unresolved. The CDR3 loop spans 14 amino acids. The germline V gene encodes CDR1 SGDLS and CDR2 YYNGEE. Trimming took 2 bases from V and 5 from J, leaving 13 bases between them. CDR3 bases: TGTGCCAGCAGCGTCGGTTCCCTGGCTGAGACCCAGTACTTC. Its translation is CASSVGSLAETQYF.